This T cell receptor (beta chain) was identified during a study of T cells in tuberculosis. In the study overall: Samples predate treatment or fall within its first 7 days.

A single count supports this clone. Noted time point: new active TB diagnosis, blood taken before or within 7 days of starting treatment. V dropped 3 bases and J dropped 8; count of bases not matched to a gene: 11. The CDR3 has 18 amino acids. The germline gives CDR1 SGHTA, CDR2 FQGTGA. Method: immunoSEQ multiplex PCR; TCRdb's copy keeps in-frame clones and lacks some. The data show about 22,000 clones, approximately 85% seen once. The specimen was PBMCs, collected at tuberculosis diagnosis. This TCR came from an adult with tuberculosis. The rearrangement uses TRBV7-3 and TRBJ2-1; TRBD2 aligns across 15 bases. The CDR3 loop is CASSFGLAGGPSGDEQFF. CDR3 nucleotide sequence: TGTGCCAGCAGCTTCGGACTAGCGGGAGGGCCCTCGGGCGATGAGCAGTTCTTC.